These T cell receptor beta chains were read from a single sample in a study of T cell repertoires in cytomegalovirus infection. TCRdb reprocessed the reads via MiXCR and lists one record per CDR3 protein. The data contain a few hundred thousand distinct CDR3 sequences, more than 8% of them singletons. Specimen: PBMCs. All receptors come from a human donor in good health (CMV status not recorded). Some clones in this sample may be carry-over from other donors' samples. Both conserved end residues are part of each CDR3. D genes are given only for firm matches. For some rows the clone size is stated as once, few or many, or as a class when expanded; others skip it.

d_gene	v_gene	abundance	j_gene	CDR3aa	CDR3nt
-	TRBV7-2	many	TRBJ1-1	CASSQRQLMNTEAFF	TGTGCCAGCAGCCAAAGACAGCTAATGAACACTGAAGCTTTCTTT
TRBD1	TRBV24-1	many	TRBJ2-5	CATSDGTGDRETQYF	TGTGCCACCAGTGACGGAACAGGGGATAGAGAGACCCAGTACTTC
TRBD2	TRBV5-4	few	TRBJ2-1	CASSLAGGGAPLNEQFF	TGTGCCAGCAGCTTGGCTGGCGGGGGGGCGCCCCTCAATGAGCAGTTCTTC
-	TRBV6-6	few	TRBJ1-2	CASSYSTGNYGYTF	TGTGCCAGCAGTTACTCAACAGGGAACTATGGCTACACCTTC
-	TRBV27	many	TRBJ1-1	CASSQAGGIAEAFF	TGTGCCAGCAGCCAAGCGGGGGGTATCGCTGAAGCTTTCTTT
-	TRBV6-1	-	TRBJ2-3	CASSSSTSPTDTQYF	-
-	TRBV20-1	few	TRBJ2-3	CSARVQGSADTQYF	TGCAGTGCTAGAGTACAGGGAAGTGCAGATACGCAGTATTTT
-	TRBV7-2	many	TRBJ2-7	CASSSGTGFEQYF	TGTGCCAGCAGCTCAGGAACAGGGTTCGAGCAGTACTTC
TRBD2	TRBV12-3/TRBV12-4	-	TRBJ2-1	CASRSSGGVKFF	TGTGCCAGCAGGAGTAGCGGGGGGGTTAAGTTCTTC
TRBD1	TRBV20-1	many	TRBJ2-7	CSATSTGVPEQYF	TGCAGTGCTACATCGACAGGGGTACCCGAGCAGTACTTC
TRBD1	TRBV24-1	many	TRBJ2-5	CATSQGARETQYF	TGTGCCACCAGCCAGGGGGCGAGGGAGACCCAGTACTTC
TRBD2	TRBV20-1	-	TRBJ2-3	CSATGTSGGLISTDTQYF	TGCAGTGCTACCGGGACTAGCGGGGGACTGATTAGCACAGATACGCAGTATTTT
-	TRBV20-1	once	TRBJ2-7	CSTTPPGPYEQYF	TGCAGCACAACCCCACCGGGACCCTACGAGCAGTACTTC
TRBD1	TRBV7-2	many	TRBJ1-6	CASSSPLDRGYSPLHF	TGTGCCAGCAGCTCCCCACTTGACAGGGGTTATTCACCCCTCCACTTT
-	TRBV6-6	many	TRBJ2-2	CASFDSNPNTGELFF	TGTGCCAGCTTTGATTCCAACCCCAACACCGGGGAGCTGTTTTTT
TRBD2	TRBV27	many	TRBJ2-3	CASSLSAGDWADTQYF	TGTGCCAGCAGTTTATCGGCGGGAGATTGGGCAGATACGCAGTATTTT
TRBD1	TRBV7-9	many	TRBJ1-1	CASSKLGDRGYTEAFF	TGTGCCAGCAGCAAACTGGGAGACAGGGGGTACACTGAAGCTTTCTTT
-	TRBV20-1	few	TRBJ2-1	CSARGTVLTQNNEQFF	TGCAGTGCTAGGGGGACGGTACTCACGCAAAACAATGAGCAGTTCTTC
-	TRBV2	-	TRBJ2-5	CASSEDSFGTQYF	TGTGCCAGCAGTGAGGACAGCTTTGGAACCCAGTACTTC
-	TRBV7-2	many	TRBJ2-7	CASSFSGASYEQYF	TGTGCCAGCAGCTTTTCAGGGGCTTCCTACGAGCAGTACTTC
-	TRBV7-8	many	TRBJ2-2	CASSRRGTGELFF	TGTGCCAGCAGCCGAAGGGGAACCGGGGAGCTGTTTTTT
-	TRBV7-2	many	TRBJ1-5	CASSRPGGIPQHF	TGTGCCAGCAGCCGCCCTGGGGGGATACCCCAGCATTTT
-	TRBV20-1	few	TRBJ1-5	CSAKHYGHNQPQHF	TGCAGTGCTAAGCACTATGGGCACAATCAGCCCCAGCATTTT
-	TRBV20-1	few	TRBJ2-1	CSAMSLRGGARDEQFF	TGCAGTGCTATGAGCCTGAGGGGGGGGGCCAGGGATGAGCAGTTCTTC
TRBD2	TRBV11-2	few	TRBJ2-1	CASSPKSGSWNEQFF	TGTGCCAGCAGCCCTAAGAGCGGGAGTTGGAATGAGCAGTTCTTC
-	TRBV7-2	-	TRBJ1-2	CASSPQLGGYTF	TGTGCCAGCAGCCCCCAATTAGGGGGCTACACCTTC
TRBD1	TRBV6-5	-	TRBJ2-3	CASRSKGQYTDTQYF	TGTGCCAGCAGGTCAAAGGGACAGTACACAGATACGCAGTATTTT
TRBD1	TRBV7-2	many	TRBJ1-3	CASSLGGTASGNTIYF	TGTGCCAGCAGCTTGGGGGGGACAGCCTCTGGAAACACCATATATTTT
-	TRBV5-4	-	TRBJ2-1	CASSYTRNNEQFF	TGTGCCAGCAGCTACACTAGGAACAATGAGCAGTTCTTC
-	TRBV27	many	TRBJ2-3	CASSLYPGLGTDTQYF	TGTGCCAGCAGTTTATACCCCGGATTGGGCACAGATACGCAGTATTTT
TRBD1	TRBV12-3/TRBV12-4	many	TRBJ1-1	CASRGQGNTEAFF	TGTGCCAGCAGGGGACAGGGGAACACTGAAGCTTTCTTT
TRBD1	TRBV19	many	TRBJ1-1	CASREDRRNTEAFF	TGTGCCAGTAGGGAGGACAGGAGGAACACTGAAGCTTTCTTT
-	TRBV28	-	TRBJ1-5	CASSRVNQPQHF	TGTGCCAGCAGCCGGGTCAATCAGCCCCAGCATTTT
-	TRBV30	many	TRBJ2-3	CAWRESADTQYF	TGTGCCTGGAGAGAGAGTGCTGATACGCAGTATTTT
TRBD2	TRBV11-3	many	TRBJ2-7	CASRIAGLLYEQYF	TGTGCCAGCAGAATAGCGGGATTATTGTACGAGCAGTACTTC
TRBD2	TRBV9	many	TRBJ2-5	CASSVRPSGGGETQYF	TGTGCCAGCAGCGTTAGACCCAGCGGGGGAGGAGAGACCCAGTACTTC
-	TRBV28	-	TRBJ2-3	CASSLGPASRVVTQYF	TGTGCCAGCAGCCTAGGCCCGGCTAGCCGGGTAGTTACGCAGTATTTT
-	TRBV11-2	few	TRBJ2-1	CASSFFNEQFF	TGTGCCAGCAGCTTTTTCAATGAGCAGTTCTTC
-	TRBV14	-	TRBJ2-7	CASSPPVGPAYEQYF	TGTGCCAGCAGCCCTCCGGTCGGACCGGCCTACGAGCAGTACTTC
-	TRBV20-1	few	TRBJ2-7	CSARSVNLLYEQYF	TGCAGTGCTAGATCTGTTAATCTACTGTACGAGCAGTACTTC
TRBD1	TRBV5-5	few	TRBJ1-2	CASSPGEGAYHGYTF	TGTGCCAGCAGTCCCGGCGAGGGGGCGTATCATGGCTACACCTTC
-	TRBV12-3/TRBV12-4	few	TRBJ1-2	CASSPGRHNYGYTF	TGTGCCAGCAGTCCCGGACGGCATAACTATGGCTACACCTTC